A selection of T cell receptor beta chains follows, all from one sample in a study of CD8+ T cells in alopecia areata. TCRdb's copy holds only in-frame clones and misses some; the assay was immunoSEQ multiplex PCR. The repertoire consists of over 150,000 clones, with approximately 60% occurring once and the leading ten covering 14%. The source material was CD4+ T cells sorted from blood, sampled at week 24, from a patient treated with tofacitinib. The receptors were sampled from a human donor with alopecia areata. Each CDR3 is given with its conserved first and last residue. Each record gives: V gene, CDR3 length, J gene, CDR3 protein.

V gene: TRBV4-1; CDR3 length: 18; J gene: TRBJ1-4; CDR3 protein: CASSQATSAGGRGEKLFF
V gene: TRBV29-1; CDR3 length: 13; J gene: TRBJ2-5; CDR3 protein: CSAGRGGTTDQYF
V gene: TRBV11-1; CDR3 length: 12; J gene: TRBJ2-3; CDR3 protein: CASSLKTDTQYF
V gene: TRBV2; CDR3 length: 15; J gene: TRBJ2-7; CDR3 protein: CASTTNREVVYEQYF
V gene: TRBV4-2; CDR3 length: 14; J gene: TRBJ1-2; CDR3 protein: CASSQGGQGDGYTF
V gene: TRBV30; CDR3 length: 12; J gene: TRBJ2-7; CDR3 protein: CAWRDKYYEQYF
V gene: TRBV5-1; CDR3 length: 15; J gene: TRBJ2-7; CDR3 protein: CASSSDGVRSYEQYF
V gene: TRBV30; CDR3 length: 11; J gene: TRBJ2-1; CDR3 protein: CAWSRSGEQFF
V gene: TRBV6-5; CDR3 length: 12; J gene: TRBJ1-1; CDR3 protein: CASSYGQREAFF
V gene: TRBV7-2; CDR3 length: 14; J gene: TRBJ2-3; CDR3 protein: CASSPSGTTDTQYF
V gene: TRBV28; CDR3 length: 12; J gene: TRBJ1-5; CDR3 protein: CASSLPLLPQHF
V gene: TRBV30; CDR3 length: 13; J gene: TRBJ2-4; CDR3 protein: CAWKTGEENIQYF
V gene: TRBV29-1; CDR3 length: 14; J gene: TRBJ2-5; CDR3 protein: CSVPVGGGRETQYF
V gene: TRBV30; CDR3 length: 13; J gene: TRBJ2-3; CDR3 protein: CASDGASTDTQYF
V gene: TRBV6-5; CDR3 length: 13; J gene: TRBJ1-2; CDR3 protein: CASRDGTGNGYTF
V gene: TRBV4-1; CDR3 length: 13; J gene: TRBJ1-4; CDR3 protein: CASSQVRTEKLFF
V gene: TRBV7-9; CDR3 length: 15; J gene: TRBJ1-2; CDR3 protein: CASSLGRLQGYGYTF
V gene: TRBV30; CDR3 length: 13; J gene: TRBJ2-5; CDR3 protein: CAWSKQGPETQYF
V gene: TRBV2; CDR3 length: 18; J gene: NA; CDR3 protein: CASSEGTSGGAAPYEQYF
V gene: TRBV7-9; CDR3 length: 16; J gene: TRBJ2-7; CDR3 protein: CASSSGLAGGSREQYF
V gene: TRBV2; CDR3 length: 19; J gene: TRBJ1-5; CDR3 protein: CASSEGAGGGILTNQPQHF
V gene: TRBV19; CDR3 length: 14; J gene: TRBJ1-1; CDR3 protein: CASGRDRGLTEAFF
V gene: TRBV7-9; CDR3 length: 12; J gene: TRBJ2-3; CDR3 protein: CASSFATDTQYF
V gene: TRBV29-1; CDR3 length: 14; J gene: TRBJ2-2; CDR3 protein: CSAVGQGIGGELFF
V gene: TRBV2; CDR3 length: 12; J gene: TRBJ1-1; CDR3 protein: CASSYRWTEAFF
V gene: TRBV29-1; CDR3 length: 13; J gene: TRBJ1-1; CDR3 protein: CSAIAGTNTEAFF
V gene: TRBV6-5; CDR3 length: 14; J gene: TRBJ1-2; CDR3 protein: CASSLLGANYGYTF